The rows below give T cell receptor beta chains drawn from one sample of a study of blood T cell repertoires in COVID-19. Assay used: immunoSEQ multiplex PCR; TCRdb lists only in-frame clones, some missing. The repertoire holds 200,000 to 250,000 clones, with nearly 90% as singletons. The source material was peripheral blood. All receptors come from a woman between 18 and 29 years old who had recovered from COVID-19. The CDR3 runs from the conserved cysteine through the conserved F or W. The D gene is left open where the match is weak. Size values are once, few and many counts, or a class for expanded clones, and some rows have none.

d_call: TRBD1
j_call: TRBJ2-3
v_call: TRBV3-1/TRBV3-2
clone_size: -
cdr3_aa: CASSQATGQGTDTQYF
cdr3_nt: TGTGCCAGCAGCCAAGCAACGGGACAGGGCACAGATACGCAGTATTTT

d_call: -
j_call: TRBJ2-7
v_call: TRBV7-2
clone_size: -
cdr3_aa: CASSSERVSYEQYF
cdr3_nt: TGTGCCAGCAGCTCAGAGCGGGTCTCCTACGAGCAGTACTTC

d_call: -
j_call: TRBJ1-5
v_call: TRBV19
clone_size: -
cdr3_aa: CASSTTGRRRFF
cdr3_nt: TGTGCCAGTAGCACGACCGGGAGACGGCGATTCTTT

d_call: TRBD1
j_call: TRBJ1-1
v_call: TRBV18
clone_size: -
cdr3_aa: CASSPGQGAGNTEAFF
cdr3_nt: TGTGCCAGCTCACCGGGACAGGGGGCCGGGAACACTGAAGCTTTCTTT

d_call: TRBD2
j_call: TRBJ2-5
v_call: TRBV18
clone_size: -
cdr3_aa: CASSPREGTVETQYF
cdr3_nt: TGTGCCAGCTCACCCAGGGAGGGAACGGTCGAGACCCAGTACTTC

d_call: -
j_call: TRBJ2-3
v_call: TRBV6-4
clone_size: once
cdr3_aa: CASSALGGEWADTQYF
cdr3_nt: TGTGCCAGCAGCGCCCTAGGAGGGGAATGGGCAGATACGCAGTATTTT

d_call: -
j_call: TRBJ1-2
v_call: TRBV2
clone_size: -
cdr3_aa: CASSVQESGYTF
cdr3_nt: TGTGCCAGCAGTGTTCAAGAGTCCGGCTACACCTTC

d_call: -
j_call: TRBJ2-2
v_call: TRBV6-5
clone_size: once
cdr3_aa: CASSEVDVSGELFF
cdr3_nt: TGTGCCAGCAGCGAGGTCGACGTCTCCGGGGAGCTGTTTTTT

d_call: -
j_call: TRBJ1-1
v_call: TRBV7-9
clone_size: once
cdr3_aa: CASSLVRVRGPTEAFF
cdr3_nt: TGTGCCAGCAGCTTAGTGAGGGTCAGGGGACCCACTGAAGCTTTCTTT

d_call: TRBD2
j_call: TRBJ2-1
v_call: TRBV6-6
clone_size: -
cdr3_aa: CASSPSLAGNYNEQFF
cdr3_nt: TGTGCCAGCAGCCCTTCCTTAGCGGGTAACTACAATGAGCAGTTCTTC

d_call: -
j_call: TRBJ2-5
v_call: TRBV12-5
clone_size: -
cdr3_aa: CASGSGGPETQYF
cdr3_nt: TGTGCTAGCGGTTCTGGAGGGCCAGAGACCCAGTACTTC

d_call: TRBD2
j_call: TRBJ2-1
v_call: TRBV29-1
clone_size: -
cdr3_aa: CSVGTSGYNEQFF
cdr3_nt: TGCAGCGTTGGGACTAGCGGATACAATGAGCAGTTCTTC

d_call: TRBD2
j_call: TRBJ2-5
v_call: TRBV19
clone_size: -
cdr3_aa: CASSMPLGTSGTKETQYF
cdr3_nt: TGTGCCAGTAGTATGCCGCTTGGGACTAGCGGAACTAAAGAGACCCAGTACTTC

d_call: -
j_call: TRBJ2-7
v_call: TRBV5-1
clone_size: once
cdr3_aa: CASSLAVAVSSYEQYF
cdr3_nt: TGCGCCAGCAGCTTGGCAGTAGCGGTAAGCTCCTACGAGCAGTACTTC

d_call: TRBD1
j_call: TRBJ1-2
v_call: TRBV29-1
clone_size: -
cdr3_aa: CSDRGDNYGYTF
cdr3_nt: TGCAGCGACAGGGGGGACAACTATGGCTACACCTTC

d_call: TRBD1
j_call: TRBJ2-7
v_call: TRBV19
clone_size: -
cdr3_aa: CATTARRTGGLLPYEQYF
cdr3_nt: TGTGCCACTACGGCGCGCAGGACAGGGGGATTACTACCCTACGAGCAGTACTTC

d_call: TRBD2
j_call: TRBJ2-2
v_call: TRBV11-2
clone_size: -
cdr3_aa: CASWAGVPTGELFF
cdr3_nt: TGTGCCAGCTGGGCGGGAGTGCCAACCGGGGAGCTGTTTTTT

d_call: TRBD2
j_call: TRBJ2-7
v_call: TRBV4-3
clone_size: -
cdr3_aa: CASRFGLAGVYEQYF
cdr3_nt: TGCGCCAGCAGGTTCGGACTAGCGGGGGTCTACGAGCAGTACTTC

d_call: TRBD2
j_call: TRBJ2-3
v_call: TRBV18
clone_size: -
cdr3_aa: CASSPVKEGGKF
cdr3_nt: TGTGCCAGCTCACCAGTTAAGGAGGGAGGGAAGTTT

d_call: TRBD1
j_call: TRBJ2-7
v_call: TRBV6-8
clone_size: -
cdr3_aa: CASPKLDRGAYEQYF
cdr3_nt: TGTGCCAGCCCTAAACTGGACAGGGGTGCCTACGAGCAGTACTTC

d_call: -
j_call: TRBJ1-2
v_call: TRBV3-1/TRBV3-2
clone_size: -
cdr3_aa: CASSHQAAGYTF
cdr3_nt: TGTGCCAGCAGCCACCAGGCAGCTGGCTACACCTTC

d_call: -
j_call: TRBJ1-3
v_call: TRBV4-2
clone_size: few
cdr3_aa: CASRGTGNTIYF
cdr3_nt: TGTGCAAGCCGGGGGACTGGAAACACCATATATTTT

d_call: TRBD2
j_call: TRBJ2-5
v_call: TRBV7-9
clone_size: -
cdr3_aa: CASSSLAGQETQYF
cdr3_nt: TGTGCCAGCAGCTCCCTAGCGGGCCAAGAGACCCAGTACTTC

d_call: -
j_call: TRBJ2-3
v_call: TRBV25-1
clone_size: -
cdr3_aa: CASSELVRLGTDTQYF
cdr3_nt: TGTGCCAGCAGTGAATTAGTCCGGCTCGGGACAGATACGCAGTATTTT

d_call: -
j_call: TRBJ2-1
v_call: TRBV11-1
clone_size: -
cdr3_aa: CASSLGYSHNEQFF
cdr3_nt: TGTGCCAGCAGCTTAGGTTACAGCCACAATGAGCAGTTCTTC

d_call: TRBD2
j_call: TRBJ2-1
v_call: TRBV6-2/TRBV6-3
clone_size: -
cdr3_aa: CASSRSGFSGTYNEQFF
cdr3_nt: TGTGCCAGCAGCCGGTCAGGGTTTAGCGGGACCTACAATGAGCAGTTCTTC

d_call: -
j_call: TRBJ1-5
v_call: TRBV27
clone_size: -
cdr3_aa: CASSTLIDYQPQHF
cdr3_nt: TGTGCCAGCAGTACGCTCATTGACTATCAGCCCCAGCATTTT

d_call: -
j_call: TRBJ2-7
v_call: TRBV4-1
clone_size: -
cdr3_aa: CASSQDAPGEQYF
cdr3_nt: TGCGCCAGCAGCCAAGACGCTCCGGGCGAGCAGTACTTC

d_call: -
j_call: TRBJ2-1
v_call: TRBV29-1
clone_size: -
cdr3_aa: CSVEVRQTNNEQFF
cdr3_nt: TGCAGCGTTGAAGTGCGACAGACCAACAATGAGCAGTTCTTC

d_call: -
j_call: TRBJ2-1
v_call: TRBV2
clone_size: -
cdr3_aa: CATERDTGFGEQFF
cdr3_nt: TGTGCCACAGAAAGAGACACAGGGTTCGGTGAGCAGTTCTTC

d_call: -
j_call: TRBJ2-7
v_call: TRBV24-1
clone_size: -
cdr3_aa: CATSESDRPVAPKVVYEQYF
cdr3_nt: TGTGCCACCAGTGAGTCAGACAGGCCAGTAGCACCAAAGGTCGTCTACGAGCAGTACTTC

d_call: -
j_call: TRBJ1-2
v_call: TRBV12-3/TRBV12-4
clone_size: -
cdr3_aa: CASSLWAGYGYTF
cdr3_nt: TGTGCCAGCAGTTTATGGGCAGGCTATGGCTACACCTTC

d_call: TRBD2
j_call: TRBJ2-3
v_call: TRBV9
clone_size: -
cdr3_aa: CASSVTSGRTTDTQYF
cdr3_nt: TGTGCCAGCAGCGTTACTAGCGGGAGGACCACAGATACGCAGTATTTT

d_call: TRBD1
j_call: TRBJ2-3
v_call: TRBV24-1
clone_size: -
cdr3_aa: CATSSRQGIADTQYF
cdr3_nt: TGTGCCACCAGTTCCCGACAGGGGATCGCAGATACGCAGTATTTT

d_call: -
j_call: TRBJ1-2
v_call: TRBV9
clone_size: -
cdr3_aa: CASRMNPDSGYGYTF
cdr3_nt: TGTGCCAGCAGGATGAACCCCGACAGTGGGTATGGCTACACCTTC

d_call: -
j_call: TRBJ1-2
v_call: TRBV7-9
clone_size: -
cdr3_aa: CASSLGTDNYGYTF
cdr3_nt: TGTGCCAGCAGCTTAGGGACAGATAACTATGGCTACACCTTC

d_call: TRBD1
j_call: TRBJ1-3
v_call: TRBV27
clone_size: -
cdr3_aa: CASSPTTGWDTIYF
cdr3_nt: TGTGCCAGCAGTCCAACGACAGGGTGGGACACCATATATTTT

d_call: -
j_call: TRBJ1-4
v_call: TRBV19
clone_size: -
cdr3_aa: CASRTTANEKLFF
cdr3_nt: TGTGCCAGTAGAACGACAGCTAATGAAAAACTGTTTTTT

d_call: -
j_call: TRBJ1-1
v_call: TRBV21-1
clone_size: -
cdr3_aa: CANPGAGRKLNTEAFF
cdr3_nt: TGTGCCAACCCAGGGGCAGGGCGGAAGTTGAACACTGAAGCTTTCTTT

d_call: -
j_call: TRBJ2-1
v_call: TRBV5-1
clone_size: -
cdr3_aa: CASSLTGGGRAGASNEQFF
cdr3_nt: TGCGCCAGCAGCTTGACAGGGGGCGGTAGAGCGGGAGCCTCCAATGAGCAGTTCTTC

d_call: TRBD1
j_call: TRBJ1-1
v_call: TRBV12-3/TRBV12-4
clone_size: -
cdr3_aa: CASADRLNTEAFF
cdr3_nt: TGTGCCAGCGCGGACAGGCTGAACACTGAAGCTTTCTTT